This T cell receptor (beta chain) came from a study of control samples from healthy donors and cancer patients. The method was immunoSEQ multiplex PCR; TCRdb's version includes in-frame clones alone and lacks a portion of them. The sample comprises 70,000 to 80,000 clones, over 85% of which are singletons, and over 1.5% rests with the top ten. Sequencing was carried out using PBMCs. This TCR derives from a woman in her sixties with head and neck cancer.

CDR3 amino acids: CASSPGTGGLVYEQYF. The CDR3 coding sequence is TGTGCCAGCAGTCCCGGGACAGGGGGCCTCGTCTACGAGCAGTACTTC. V gene TRBV28 combines with J gene TRBJ2-7; 12 bases fit TRBD1. This CDR3 contains 16 residues. V shed 5 bases, J shed 3 bases, and the junction held 8 bases outside the gene matches. Per germline, CDR1 MDHEN and CDR2 SYDVKM.